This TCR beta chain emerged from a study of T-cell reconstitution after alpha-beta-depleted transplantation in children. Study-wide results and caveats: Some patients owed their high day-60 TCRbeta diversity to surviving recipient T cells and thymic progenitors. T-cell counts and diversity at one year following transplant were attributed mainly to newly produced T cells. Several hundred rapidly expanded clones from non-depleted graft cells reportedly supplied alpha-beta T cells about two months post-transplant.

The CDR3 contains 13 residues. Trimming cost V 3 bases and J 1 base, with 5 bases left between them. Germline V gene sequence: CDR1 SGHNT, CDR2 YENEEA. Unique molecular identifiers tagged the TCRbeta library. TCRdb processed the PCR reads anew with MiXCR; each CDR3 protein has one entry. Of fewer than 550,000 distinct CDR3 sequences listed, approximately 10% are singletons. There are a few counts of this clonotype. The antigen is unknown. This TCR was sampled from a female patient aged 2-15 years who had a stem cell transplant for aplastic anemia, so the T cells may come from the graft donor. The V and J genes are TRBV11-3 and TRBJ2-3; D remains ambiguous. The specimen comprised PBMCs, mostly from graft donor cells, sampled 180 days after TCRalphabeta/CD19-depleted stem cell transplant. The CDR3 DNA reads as TGTGCCAGCAGCTTCGATCGCACAGATACGCAGTATTTT. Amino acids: CASSFDRTDTQYF. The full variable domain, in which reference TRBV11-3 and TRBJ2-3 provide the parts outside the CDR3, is EAGVVQSPRYKIIEKKQPVAFWCNPISGHNTLYWYLQNLGQGPELLIRYENEEAVDDSQLPKDRFSAERLKGVDSTLKIQPAELGDSAVYLCASSFDRTDTQYFGPGTRLTVL.